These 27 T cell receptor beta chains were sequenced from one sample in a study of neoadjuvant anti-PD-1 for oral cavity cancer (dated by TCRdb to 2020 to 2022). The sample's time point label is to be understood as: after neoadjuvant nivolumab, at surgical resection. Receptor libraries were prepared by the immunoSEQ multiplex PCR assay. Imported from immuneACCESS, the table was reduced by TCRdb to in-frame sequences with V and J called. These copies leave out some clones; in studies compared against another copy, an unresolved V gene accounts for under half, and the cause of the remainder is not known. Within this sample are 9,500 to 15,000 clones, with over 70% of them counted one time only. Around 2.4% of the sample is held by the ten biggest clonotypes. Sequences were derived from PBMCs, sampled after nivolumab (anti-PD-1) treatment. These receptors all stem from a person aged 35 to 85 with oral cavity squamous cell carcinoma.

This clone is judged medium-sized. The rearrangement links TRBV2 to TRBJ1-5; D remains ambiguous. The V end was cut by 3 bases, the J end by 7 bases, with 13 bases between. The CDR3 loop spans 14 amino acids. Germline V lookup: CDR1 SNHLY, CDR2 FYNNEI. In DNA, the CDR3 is TGTGCCAGCAGTGACGCCCGCTACGGCCAGCCCCAGCATTTT. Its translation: CASSDARYGQPQHF. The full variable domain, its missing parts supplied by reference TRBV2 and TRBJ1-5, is EPEVTQTPSHQVTQMGQEVILRCVPISNHLYFYWYRQILGQKVEFLVSFYNNEISEKSEIFDDQFSVERPDGSNFTLKIRSTKLEDSAMYFCASSDARYGQPQHFGDGTRLSIL.

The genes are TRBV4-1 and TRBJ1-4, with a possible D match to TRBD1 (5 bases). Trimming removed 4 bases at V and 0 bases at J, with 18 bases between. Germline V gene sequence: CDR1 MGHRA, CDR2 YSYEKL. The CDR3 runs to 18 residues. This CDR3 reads CASSPRGVGSTTNEKLFF. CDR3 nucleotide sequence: TGCGCCAGCAGCCCAAGAGGGGTGGGCTCTACAACTAATGAAAAACTGTTTTTT.

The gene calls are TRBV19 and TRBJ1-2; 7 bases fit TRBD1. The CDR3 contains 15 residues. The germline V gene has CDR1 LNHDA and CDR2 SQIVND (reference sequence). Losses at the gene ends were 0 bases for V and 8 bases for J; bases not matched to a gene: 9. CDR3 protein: CASSIDSQGRRGYTF. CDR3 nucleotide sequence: TGTGCCAGTAGTATAGATTCACAGGGGAGAAGAGGCTACACCTTC.

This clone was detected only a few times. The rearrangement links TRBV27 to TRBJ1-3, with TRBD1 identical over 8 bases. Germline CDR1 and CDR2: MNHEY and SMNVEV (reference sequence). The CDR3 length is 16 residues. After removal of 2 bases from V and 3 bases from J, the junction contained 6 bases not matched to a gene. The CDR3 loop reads CASSLRAGGYGNTIYF. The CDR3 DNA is TGTGCCAGCAGTTTAAGGGCAGGGGGCTATGGAAACACCATATATTTT.

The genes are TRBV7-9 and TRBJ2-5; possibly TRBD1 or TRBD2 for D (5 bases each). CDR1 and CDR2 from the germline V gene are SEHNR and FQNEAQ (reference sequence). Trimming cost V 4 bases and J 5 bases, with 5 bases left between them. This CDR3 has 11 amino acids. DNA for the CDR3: TGTGCCAGCAGCTGGGGGGAGACCCAGTACTTC. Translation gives CASSWGETQYF.

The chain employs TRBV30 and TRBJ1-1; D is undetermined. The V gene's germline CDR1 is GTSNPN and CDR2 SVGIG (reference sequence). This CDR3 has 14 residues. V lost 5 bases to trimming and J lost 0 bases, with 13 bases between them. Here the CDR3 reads CAWQVAGMNTEAFF. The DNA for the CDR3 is TGTGCCTGGCAGGTGGCGGGGATGAACACTGAAGCTTTCTTT.

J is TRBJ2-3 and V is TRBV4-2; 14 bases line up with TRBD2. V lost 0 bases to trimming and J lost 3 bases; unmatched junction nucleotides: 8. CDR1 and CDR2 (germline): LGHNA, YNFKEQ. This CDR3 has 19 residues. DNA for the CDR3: TGTGCCAGCAGCCAAGATTCCGGGACTAGCGGGGGAGGTACAGATACGCAGTATTTT. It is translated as CASSQDSGTSGGGTDTQYF.

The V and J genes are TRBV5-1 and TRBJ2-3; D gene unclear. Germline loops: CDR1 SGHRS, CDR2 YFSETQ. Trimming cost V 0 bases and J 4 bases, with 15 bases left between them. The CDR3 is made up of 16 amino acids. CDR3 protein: CASSLGVGSGSDTQYF. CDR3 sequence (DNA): TGCGCCAGCAGCTTGGGAGTGGGCAGTGGCTCAGATACGCAGTATTTT.

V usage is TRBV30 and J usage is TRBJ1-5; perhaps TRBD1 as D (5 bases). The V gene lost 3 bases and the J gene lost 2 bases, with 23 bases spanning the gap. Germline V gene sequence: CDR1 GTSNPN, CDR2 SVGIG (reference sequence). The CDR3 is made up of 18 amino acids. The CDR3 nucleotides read TGTGCCTGGAGCCCCTCCATCCTCCGGCAGGGTGGCAATCAGCCCCAGCATTTT. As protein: CAWSPSILRQGGNQPQHF.

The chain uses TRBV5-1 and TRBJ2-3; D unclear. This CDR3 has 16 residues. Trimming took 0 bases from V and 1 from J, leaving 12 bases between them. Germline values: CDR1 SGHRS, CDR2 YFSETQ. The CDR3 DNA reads TGCGCCAGCAGCTTGGCCCTGGTGGGTGGCACAGATACGCAGTATTTT. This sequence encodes CASSLALVGGTDTQYF.

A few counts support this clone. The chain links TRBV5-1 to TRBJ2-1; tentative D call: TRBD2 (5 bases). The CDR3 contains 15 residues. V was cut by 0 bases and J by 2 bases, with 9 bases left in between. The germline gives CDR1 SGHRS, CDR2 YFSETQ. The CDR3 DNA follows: TGCGCCAGCAGCTTGGGCCTAGCCGCCTACAATGAGCAGTTCTTC. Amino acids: CASSLGLAAYNEQFF.

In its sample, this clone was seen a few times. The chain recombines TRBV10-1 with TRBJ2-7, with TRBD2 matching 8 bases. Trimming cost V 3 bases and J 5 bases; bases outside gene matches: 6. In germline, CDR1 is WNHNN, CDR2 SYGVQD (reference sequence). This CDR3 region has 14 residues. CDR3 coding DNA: TGCGCCAGCAGTGACGCCGGGACTAGTAACGAGCAGTACTTC. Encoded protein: CASSDAGTSNEQYF.

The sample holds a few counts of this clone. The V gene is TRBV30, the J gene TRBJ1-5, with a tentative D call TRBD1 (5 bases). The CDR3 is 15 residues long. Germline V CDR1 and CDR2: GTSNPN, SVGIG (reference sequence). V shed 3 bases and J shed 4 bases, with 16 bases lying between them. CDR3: CAWSARGRANQPQHF. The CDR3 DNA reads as TGTGCCTGGAGCGCAAGGGGCAGGGCTAATCAGCCCCAGCATTTT.

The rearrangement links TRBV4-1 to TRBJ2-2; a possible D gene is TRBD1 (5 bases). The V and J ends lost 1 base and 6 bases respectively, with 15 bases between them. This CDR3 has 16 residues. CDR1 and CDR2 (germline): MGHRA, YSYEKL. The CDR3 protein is CASSQVQGSSSGELFF. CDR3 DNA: TGCGCCAGCAGCCAAGTTCAGGGCTCGAGCTCCGGGGAGCTGTTTTTT.

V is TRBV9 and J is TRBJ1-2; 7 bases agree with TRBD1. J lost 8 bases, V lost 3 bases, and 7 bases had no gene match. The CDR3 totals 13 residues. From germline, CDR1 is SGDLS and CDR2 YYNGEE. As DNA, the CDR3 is TGTGCCAGCAGCGCTTCAACAGGGGCCGGCTACACCTTC. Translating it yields CASSASTGAGYTF.

The DNA for the CDR3 is TGTGCCAGTAGTTATGTGGGAGGACGCTACGAGCAGTACTTC. Protein: CASSYVGGRYEQYF. This rearrangement joins TRBV19 to TRBJ2-7; tentative D call: TRBD2 (6 bases). The CDR3 is made up of 14 amino acids. Per the germline V gene, CDR1 is LNHDA and CDR2 is SQIVND (reference sequence). The V end was cut by 5 bases, the J end by 3 bases, with 14 bases between. Looking up the rest from reference TRBV19 and TRBJ2-7 gives the full variable domain: DGGITQSPKYLFRKEGQNVTLSCEQNLNHDAMYWYRQDPGQGLRLIYYSQIVNDFQKGDIAEGYSVSREKKESFPLTVTSAQKNPTAFYLCASSYVGGRYEQYFGPGTRLTVT.

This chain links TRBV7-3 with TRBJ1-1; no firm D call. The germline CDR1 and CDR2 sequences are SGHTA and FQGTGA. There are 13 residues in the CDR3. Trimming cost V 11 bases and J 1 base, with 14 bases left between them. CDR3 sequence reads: CASRMLRNTEAFF. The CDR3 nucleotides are TGTGCCTCTAGGATGCTTAGGAACACTGAAGCTTTCTTT.

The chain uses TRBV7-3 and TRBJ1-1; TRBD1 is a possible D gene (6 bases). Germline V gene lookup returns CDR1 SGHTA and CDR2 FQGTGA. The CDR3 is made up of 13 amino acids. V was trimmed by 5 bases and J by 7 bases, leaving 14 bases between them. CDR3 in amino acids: CASSRGTLDEAFF. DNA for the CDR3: TGTGCCAGCAGCCGCGGGACACTCGATGAAGCTTTCTTT.

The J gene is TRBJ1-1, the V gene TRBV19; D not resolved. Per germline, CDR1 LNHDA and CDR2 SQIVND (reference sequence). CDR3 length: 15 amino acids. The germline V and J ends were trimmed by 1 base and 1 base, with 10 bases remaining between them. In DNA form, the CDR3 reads TGTGCCAGTAGTATAGGCCGGACGGCGAACACTGAAGCTTTCTTT. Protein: CASSIGRTANTEAFF.

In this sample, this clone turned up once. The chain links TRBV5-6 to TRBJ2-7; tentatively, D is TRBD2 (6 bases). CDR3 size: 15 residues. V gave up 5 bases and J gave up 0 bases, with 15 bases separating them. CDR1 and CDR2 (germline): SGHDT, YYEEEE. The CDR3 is CASRNYRDFSYEQYF. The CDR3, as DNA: TGTGCCAGCAGAAATTACCGGGACTTCTCCTACGAGCAGTACTTC.

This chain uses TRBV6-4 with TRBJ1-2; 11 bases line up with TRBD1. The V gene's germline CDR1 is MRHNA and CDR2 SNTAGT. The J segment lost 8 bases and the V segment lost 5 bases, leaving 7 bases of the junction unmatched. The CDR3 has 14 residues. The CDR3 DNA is TGTGCCAGCAGTTGGACAGGGGGCACTGGGGGCTACACCTTC. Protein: CASSWTGGTGGYTF.

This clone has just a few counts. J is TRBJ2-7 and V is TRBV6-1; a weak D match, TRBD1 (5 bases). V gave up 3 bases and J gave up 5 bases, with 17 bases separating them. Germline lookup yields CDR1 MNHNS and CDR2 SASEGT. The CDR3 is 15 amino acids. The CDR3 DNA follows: TGTGCCAGCAGTGACCAAGTGGCAGGGAAGGACGAGCAGTACTTC. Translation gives CASSDQVAGKDEQYF.

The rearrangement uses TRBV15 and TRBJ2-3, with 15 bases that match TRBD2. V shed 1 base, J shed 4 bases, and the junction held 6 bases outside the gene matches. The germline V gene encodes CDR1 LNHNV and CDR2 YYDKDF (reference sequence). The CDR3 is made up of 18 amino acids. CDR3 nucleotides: TGTGCCACCAGCAGAGCGACGGGACTAGCGGGAGGACCAGATACGCAGTATTTT. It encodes CATSRATGLAGGPDTQYF.

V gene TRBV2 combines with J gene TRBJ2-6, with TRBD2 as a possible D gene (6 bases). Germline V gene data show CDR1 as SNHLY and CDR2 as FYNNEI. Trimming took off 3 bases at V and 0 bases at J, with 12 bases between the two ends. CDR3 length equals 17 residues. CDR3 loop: CASSDRRDFSGANVLTF. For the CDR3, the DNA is TGTGCCAGCAGTGATCGGCGGGACTTCTCTGGGGCCAACGTCCTGACTTTC. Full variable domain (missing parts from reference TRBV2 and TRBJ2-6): EPEVTQTPSHQVTQMGQEVILRCVPISNHLYFYWYRQILGQKVEFLVSFYNNEISEKSEIFDDQFSVERPDGSNFTLKIRSTKLEDSAMYFCASSDRRDFSGANVLTFGAGSRLTVL.

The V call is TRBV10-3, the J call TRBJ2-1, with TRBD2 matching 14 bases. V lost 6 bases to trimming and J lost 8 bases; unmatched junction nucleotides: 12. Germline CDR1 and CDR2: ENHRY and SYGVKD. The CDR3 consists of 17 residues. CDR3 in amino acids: CAIRDTRGTSGSHEQFF. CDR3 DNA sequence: TGTGCCATCAGAGATACCCGGGGGACTAGCGGGAGCCATGAGCAGTTCTTC.

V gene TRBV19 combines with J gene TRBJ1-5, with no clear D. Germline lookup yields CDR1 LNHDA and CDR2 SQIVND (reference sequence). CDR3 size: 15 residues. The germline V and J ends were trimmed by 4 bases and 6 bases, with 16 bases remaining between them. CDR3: CASSTEGRLGQPQHF. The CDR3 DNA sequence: TGTGCCAGTAGTACGGAAGGACGGTTGGGTCAGCCCCAGCATTTT. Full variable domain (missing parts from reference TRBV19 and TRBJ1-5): DGGITQSPKYLFRKEGQNVTLSCEQNLNHDAMYWYRQDPGQGLRLIYYSQIVNDFQKGDIAEGYSVSREKKESFPLTVTSAQKNPTAFYLCASSTEGRLGQPQHFGDGTRLSIL.

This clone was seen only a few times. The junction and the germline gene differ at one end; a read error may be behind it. The CDR3 DNA is TGTGCCAGCAGTGAGTCTGGGCAGGAGCGGTACTTC. It is translated as CASSESGQERYF. The chain is built from TRBV2 and TRBJ2-7, with D uncertain. Germline V lookup: CDR1 SNHLY, CDR2 FYNNEI. There are 12 residues in the CDR3.